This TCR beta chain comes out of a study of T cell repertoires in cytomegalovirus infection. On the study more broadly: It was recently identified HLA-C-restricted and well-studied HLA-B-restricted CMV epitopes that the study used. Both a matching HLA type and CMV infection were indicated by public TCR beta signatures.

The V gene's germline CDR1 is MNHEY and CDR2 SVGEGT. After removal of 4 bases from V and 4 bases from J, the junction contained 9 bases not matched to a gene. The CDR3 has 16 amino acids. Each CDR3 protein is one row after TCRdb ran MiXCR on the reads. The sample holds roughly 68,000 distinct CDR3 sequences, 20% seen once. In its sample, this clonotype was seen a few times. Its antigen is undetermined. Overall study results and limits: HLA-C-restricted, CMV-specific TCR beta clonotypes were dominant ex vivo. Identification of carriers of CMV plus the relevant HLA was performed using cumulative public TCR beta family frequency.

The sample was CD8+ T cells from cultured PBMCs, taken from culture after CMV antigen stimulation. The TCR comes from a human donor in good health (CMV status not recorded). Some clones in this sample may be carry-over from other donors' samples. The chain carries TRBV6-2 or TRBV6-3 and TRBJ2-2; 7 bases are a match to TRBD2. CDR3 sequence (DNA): TGTGCCAGCAGTTTAGGAGGACTAGTGGGCACCGGGGAGCTGTTTTTT. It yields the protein CASSLGGLVGTGELFF.